Here is one T cell receptor (beta chain) with its context. This clonotype has just a few counts. Its antigen is unknown. No much larger clonotype is one base removed from it; base qualities were not supplied. The record originates from a study of patients and donors after allogeneic stem cell transplantation (dated by TCRdb to the early 2020s). The protocol used for the library was RT-PCR. This sample was sequenced with a NextSeq 550. TCRdb passed the public sequencing reads through fastp at Q25 and MiXCR, retaining productive beta sequences. For every CDR3 protein sequence, its rows merge into one entry that carries the most common genes and DNA. This sample lists some 230,000 distinct CDR3 sequences; 13% to 15% were detected once. Roughly 11% of the sample rests with the top ten. Its CDR3 holds 15 amino acids, cysteine through phenylalanine. Solely the CDR3 DNA is kept, with 45 bases framed from the first base. Based on the germline V gene, the CDR1 and CDR2 sequences are SGHTA and FQGNSA. Trimming costs V 6 bases and J 6 bases, and their ends lie 20 bases apart.

The sequenced sample consisted of blood, either unsorted or a sorted T cell fraction (not recorded which). This sequence was found in a human donor who was either an allogeneic HSCT recipient or a stem cell or donor lymphocyte infusion donor (not recorded which). It is not recorded whose cells these are; they may come from a transplant donor. The sequence links TRBV7-2 to TRBJ1-2; D gene: possibly TRBD1, on 5 matching bases. The bases read TGTGCCAGCAGACTAAGCCAGGGTAGCATGAATGGCTACACCTTC. It specifies CASRLSQGSMNGYTF.